This TCR beta chain derives from a study of molecular identifiers for immune sequencing clone quantification. Turning to the study itself: Replicate experiments divided RNA from around 20,000 or 100,000 naive CD8 cells into five parts and sequenced four. Findings and limits, study-wide: In cases of identical TCR molecules sharing a barcode, highly expanded clone sizes could be underestimated.

CDR3 size: 17 residues. Germline V gene lookup returns CDR1 MDHEN and CDR2 SYDVKM. V shed 4 bases, J shed 5 bases, and the junction held 14 bases outside the gene matches. This clonotype appeared a few times. Its antigen remains unidentified. Previously described methods and listed TCR primers produced bulk TCR libraries. TCRdb recomputed calls from the PCR reads with MiXCR, one row per CDR3 protein. The profile shows 490,000 or so distinct CDR3 sequences, about a fifth of them singletons. The clonotype originates from a human donor in good health. Some libraries in this study had Jurkat cell RNA spiked in. The chain is built from TRBV28 and TRBJ1-2, with 9 bases aligning to TRBD1. Sample: naive CD8+ T cells from blood, with Jurkat cell RNA spiked in. Subset reported: FACS-sorted CD8+CD4-CCR7+CD45RA+ naive T cells. As DNA, the CDR3 is TGTGCCAGCAGTTCCCCAGTACCGCGGGACAGGGTTTATGGCTACACCTTC. It specifies CASSSPVPRDRVYGYTF.